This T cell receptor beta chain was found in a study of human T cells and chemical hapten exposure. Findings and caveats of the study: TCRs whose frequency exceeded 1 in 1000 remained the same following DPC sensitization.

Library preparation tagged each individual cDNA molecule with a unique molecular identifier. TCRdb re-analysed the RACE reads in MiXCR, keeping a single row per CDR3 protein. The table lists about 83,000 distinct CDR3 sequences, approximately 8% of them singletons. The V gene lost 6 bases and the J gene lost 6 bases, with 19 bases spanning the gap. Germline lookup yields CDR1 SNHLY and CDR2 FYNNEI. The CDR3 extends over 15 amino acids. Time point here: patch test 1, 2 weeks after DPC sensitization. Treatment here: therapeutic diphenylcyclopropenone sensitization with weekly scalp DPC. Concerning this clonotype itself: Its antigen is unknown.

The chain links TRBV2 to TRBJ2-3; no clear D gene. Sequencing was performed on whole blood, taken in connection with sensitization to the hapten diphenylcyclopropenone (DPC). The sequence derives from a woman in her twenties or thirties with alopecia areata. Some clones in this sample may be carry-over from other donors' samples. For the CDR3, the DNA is TGTGCCAGCAGGATGGGCAGGCCCTTATCGGATACGCAGTATTTT. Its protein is CASRMGRPLSDTQYF.